This T cell receptor beta chain was identified during a study of blood T cell repertoires in COVID-19. At the level of the study: Sites in the United States, Italy and Spain provided acute and convalescent COVID-19 samples.

Repertoires were generated with immunoSEQ multiplex PCR, while TCRdb's copy carries only in-frame clones and drops some. The profile shows 200,000 to 300,000 clones, roughly 90% of them singletons. With 6 bases clipped from V and 8 bases from J, the junction kept 12 bases outside the gene matches. Germline CDR1 MNHEY, CDR2 SVGAGI. This CDR3 has 14 amino acids. This chain uses TRBV6-5 with TRBJ1-2, with 7 bases identical to TRBD1. This sequence was found in a man aged 55 to 70 with acute or convalescent COVID-19. Specimen: peripheral blood. CDR3 residues: CASRFKNRGRGYTF. CDR3 coding DNA: TGTGCCAGCAGATTCAAGAACAGGGGTCGGGGCTACACCTTC.